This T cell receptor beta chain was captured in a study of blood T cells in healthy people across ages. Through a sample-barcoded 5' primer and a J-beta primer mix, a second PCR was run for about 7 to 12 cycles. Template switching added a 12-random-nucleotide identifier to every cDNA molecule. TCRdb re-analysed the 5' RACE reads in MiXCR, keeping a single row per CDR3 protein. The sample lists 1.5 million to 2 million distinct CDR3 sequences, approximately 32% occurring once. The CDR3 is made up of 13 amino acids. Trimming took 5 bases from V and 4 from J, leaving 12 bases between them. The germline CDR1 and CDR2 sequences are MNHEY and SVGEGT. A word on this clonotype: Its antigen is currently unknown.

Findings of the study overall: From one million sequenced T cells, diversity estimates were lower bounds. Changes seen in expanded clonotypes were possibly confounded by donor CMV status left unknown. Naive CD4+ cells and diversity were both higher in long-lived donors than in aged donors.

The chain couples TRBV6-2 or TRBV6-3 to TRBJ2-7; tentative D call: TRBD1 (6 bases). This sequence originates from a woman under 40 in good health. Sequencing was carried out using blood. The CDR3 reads CASSRDIKYEQYF. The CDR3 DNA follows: TGTGCCAGCAGTCGGGACATTAAGTACGAGCAGTACTTC.